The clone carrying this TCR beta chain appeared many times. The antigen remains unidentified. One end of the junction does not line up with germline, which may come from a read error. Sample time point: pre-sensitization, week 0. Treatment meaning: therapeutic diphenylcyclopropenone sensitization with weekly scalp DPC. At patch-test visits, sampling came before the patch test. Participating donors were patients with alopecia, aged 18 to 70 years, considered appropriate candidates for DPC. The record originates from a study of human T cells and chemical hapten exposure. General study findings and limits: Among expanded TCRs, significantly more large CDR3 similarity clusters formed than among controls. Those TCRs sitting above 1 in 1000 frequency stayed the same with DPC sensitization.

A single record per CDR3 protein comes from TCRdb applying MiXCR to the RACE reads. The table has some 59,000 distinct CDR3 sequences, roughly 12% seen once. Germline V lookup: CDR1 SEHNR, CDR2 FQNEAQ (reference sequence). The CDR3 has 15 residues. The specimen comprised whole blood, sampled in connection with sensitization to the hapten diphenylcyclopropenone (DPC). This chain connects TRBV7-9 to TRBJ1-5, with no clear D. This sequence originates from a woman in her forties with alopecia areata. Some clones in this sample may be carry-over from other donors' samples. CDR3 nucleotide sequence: TGTGCCAGCAGCCTAGCTCGTGAGGAAATTGAGCCCCAGCATTTT. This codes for CASSLAREEIEPQHF.